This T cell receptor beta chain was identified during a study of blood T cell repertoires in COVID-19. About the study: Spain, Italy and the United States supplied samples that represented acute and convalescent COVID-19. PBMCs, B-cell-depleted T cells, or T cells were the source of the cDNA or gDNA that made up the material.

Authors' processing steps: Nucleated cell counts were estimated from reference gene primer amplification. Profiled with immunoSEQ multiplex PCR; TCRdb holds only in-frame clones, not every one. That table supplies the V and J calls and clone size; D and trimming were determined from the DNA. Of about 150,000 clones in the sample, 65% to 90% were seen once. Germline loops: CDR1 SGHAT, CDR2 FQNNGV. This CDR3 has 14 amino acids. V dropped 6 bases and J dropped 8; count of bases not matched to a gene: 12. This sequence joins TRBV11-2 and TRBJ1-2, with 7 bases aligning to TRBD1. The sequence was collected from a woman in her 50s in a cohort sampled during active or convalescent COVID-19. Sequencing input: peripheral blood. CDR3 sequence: CASRQPGQQRGYTF. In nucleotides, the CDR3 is TGTGCCAGCAGACAACCGGGACAGCAAAGGGGCTACACCTTC.